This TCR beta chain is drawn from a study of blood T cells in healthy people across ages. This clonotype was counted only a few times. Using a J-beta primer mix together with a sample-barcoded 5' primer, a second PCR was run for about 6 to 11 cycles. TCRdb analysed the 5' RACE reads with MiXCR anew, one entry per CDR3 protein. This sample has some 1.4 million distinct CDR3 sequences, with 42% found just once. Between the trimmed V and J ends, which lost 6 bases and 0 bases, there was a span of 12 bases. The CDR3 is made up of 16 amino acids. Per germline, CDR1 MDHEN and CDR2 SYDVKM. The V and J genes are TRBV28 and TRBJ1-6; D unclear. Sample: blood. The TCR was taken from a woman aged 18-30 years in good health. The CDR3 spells CASSQSSSSYNSPLHF. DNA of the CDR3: TGTGCCAGCAGCCAAAGTTCGAGCTCCTATAATTCACCCCTCCACTTT.